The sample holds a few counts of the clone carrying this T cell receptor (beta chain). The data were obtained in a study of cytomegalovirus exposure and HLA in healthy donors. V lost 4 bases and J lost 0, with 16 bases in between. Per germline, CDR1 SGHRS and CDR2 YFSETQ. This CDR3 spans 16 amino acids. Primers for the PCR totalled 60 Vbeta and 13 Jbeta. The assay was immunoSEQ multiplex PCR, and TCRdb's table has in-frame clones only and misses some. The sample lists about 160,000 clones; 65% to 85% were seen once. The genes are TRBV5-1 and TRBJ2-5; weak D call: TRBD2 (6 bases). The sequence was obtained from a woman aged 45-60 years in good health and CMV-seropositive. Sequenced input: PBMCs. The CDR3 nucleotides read TGCGCCAGCAGCCCTGGACTAACTAGCCACCAAGAGACCCAGTACTTC. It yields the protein CASSPGLTSHQETQYF.